Listed here are 14 T cell receptor beta chains from one sample, sequenced in a study of blood T cell repertoires in COVID-19. Data came from immunoSEQ multiplex PCR; TCRdb stores just in-frame clones and leaves some out. Found here are around 25,000 clones, more than 75% of them singletons; the top ten hold about 5%. The sample consisted of peripheral blood. The receptor set was obtained from a man between 45 and 60 years old with active COVID-19.

The table lists this clone with a count of one. This rearrangement joins TRBV18 to TRBJ1-5; 9 nucleotides align to TRBD1. The germline V gene encodes CDR1 KGHSH and CDR2 LQKENI. The CDR3 extends over 15 amino acids. Germline trimming cut 5 bases from V and 9 bases from J; bases unmatched to any gene: 11. This chain's CDR3 is CASSTGTGPAWPQHF. DNA of the CDR3: TGTGCCAGCTCAACGGGGACAGGGCCCGCTTGGCCCCAGCATTTT. The whole variable domain, filled in from reference TRBV18 and TRBJ1-5, reads NAGVMQNPRHLVRRRGQEARLRCSPMKGHSHVYWYRQLPEEGLKFMVYLQKENIIDESGMPKERFSAEFPKEGPSILRIQQVVRGDSAAYFCASSTGTGPAWPQHFGDGTRLSIL.

This sequence joins TRBV5-4 and TRBJ1-2, with D hard to call. Germline CDR1 SGHNT, CDR2 YYREEE (reference sequence). Trimming removed 1 base at V and 2 bases at J, with 6 bases between. The CDR3 loop spans 13 amino acids. The CDR3 coding sequence is TGTGCCAGCAGCTTGAACAGAAACTATGGCTACACCTTC. Its translation is CASSLNRNYGYTF.

This clone was detected only a few times. The CDR3 loop reads CASSFRQGGEKLFF. In nucleotides, the CDR3 is TGTGCCAGCAGTTTTCGGCAGGGTGGAGAAAAACTGTTTTTT. The rearrangement joins TRBV28 to TRBJ1-4, with D perhaps matching TRBD1 (5 bases). This CDR3 spans 14 amino acids. CDR1 is MDHEN and CDR2 is SYDVKM in the germline V gene. The V end was cut by 3 bases, the J end by 8 bases, with 13 bases between.

This clone was observed a single time. The rearrangement joins TRBV4-3 to TRBJ1-3; tentative D call: TRBD1 (6 bases). The CDR3 length is 16 residues. CDR1 and CDR2 from the germline V gene are LGHNA and YSLEER. V gave up 0 bases and J gave up 0 bases, with 9 bases separating them. The chain's CDR3 is CASSQDFRGSGNTIYF. CDR3 DNA sequence: TGCGCCAGCAGCCAAGATTTCAGGGGCTCTGGAAACACCATATATTTT.

The chain combines TRBV11-3 with TRBJ1-6, with a possible D match to TRBD1 (5 bases). V shed 5 bases and J shed 10 bases, with 21 bases lying between them. The length of the CDR3 is 16 residues. Germline CDR1 SGHNT, CDR2 YENEEA. The CDR3 DNA reads as TGTGCCAGCAGCACGCGTCTCGGGCAGGGTGGCTCACCCCTCCACTTT. It encodes CASSTRLGQGGSPLHF.

The CDR3 spells CASSLTGAYEQYF. The CDR3 DNA sequence: TGCGCCAGCAGCTTGACAGGGGCCTACGAGCAGTACTTC. V gene TRBV5-1 combines with J gene TRBJ2-7; 7 bases agree with TRBD1. Germline V lookup: CDR1 SGHRS, CDR2 YFSETQ. The ends lost 1 base at V and 2 bases at J; junction bases unmatched: 0. The CDR3 spans 13 residues.

The chain joins TRBV4-1 to TRBJ2-7; D may be TRBD2 (6 bases). This CDR3 comprises 15 residues. The V end lost 4 bases, the J end lost 5 bases, and 18 bases lay between the germline ends. CDR1 and CDR2 from the germline V gene are MGHRA and YSYEKL. The CDR3 DNA reads as TGCGCCAGCAGCCCAACCGGGACTCGTTCCGACGAGCAGTACTTC. It specifies CASSPTGTRSDEQYF.

This clone turned up a few times. The chain carries TRBV7-3 and TRBJ1-6; 7 bases line up with TRBD1. The junction had 5 bases not matched to a gene; V was cut back by 5 bases and J by 7 bases. CDR1 and CDR2 from the germline V gene are SGHTA and FQGTGA. The CDR3 has 14 residues. DNA of the CDR3: TGTGCCAGCAGCCAAGGGACAGAGAATTCACCCCTCCACTTT. Amino acid sequence: CASSQGTENSPLHF.

This rearrangement joins TRBV11-3 to TRBJ1-1; D remains unclear. The length of the CDR3 is 13 residues. CDR1 SGHNT and CDR2 YENEEA come from the germline V gene. The germline V and J ends were trimmed by 5 bases and 11 bases, with 18 bases remaining between them. The CDR3 is CASSEVGESHAFF. The DNA of the CDR3 is TGTGCCAGCAGCGAGGTCGGGGAGAGTCATGCTTTCTTT.

This chain uses TRBV28 with TRBJ2-7, with D unclear. V lost 2 bases, J lost 3 bases, and 20 bases lay in between. Germline V gene sequence: CDR1 MDHEN, CDR2 SYDVKM. The CDR3 is 17 amino acids. CDR3 DNA sequence: TGTGCCAGCAGTTTAGGGCACAACCAAAGATCCGACTACGAGCAGTACTTC. Translating gives CASSLGHNQRSDYEQYF.

This chain connects TRBV5-6 to TRBJ1-5; a weak D match, TRBD1 (6 bases). The CDR3 is 13 amino acids. Trimming cost V 3 bases and J 2 bases, with 6 bases left between them. In germline, CDR1 is SGHDT, CDR2 YYEEEE. This CDR3 is CASSYRGNQPQHF. The CDR3 DNA is TGTGCCAGCAGCTACAGGGGCAATCAGCCCCAGCATTTT.

The J gene is TRBJ2-1, the V gene TRBV16, with D maybe TRBD1 (6 bases). Trimming removed 1 base at V and 0 bases at J, with 7 bases between. CDR1 is KGHSY and CDR2 is FQNENV in the germline V gene. There are 15 residues in the CDR3. The CDR3: CASSQFRGSYNEQFF. In nucleotides, the CDR3 is TGTGCCAGCAGCCAATTCAGGGGCTCCTACAATGAGCAGTTCTTC.

The CDR3 DNA reads TGCGCCAGCAGCCAAGCAGAGGGATACACAGGGGGAAGGTACGAGCAGTACTTC. Its protein is CASSQAEGYTGGRYEQYF. The chain has TRBV4-1 and TRBJ2-7, with TRBD1 matching 8 bases. The J segment lost 4 bases and the V segment lost 1 base, leaving 15 bases of the junction unmatched. This CDR3 is built from 18 residues. The germline gives CDR1 MGHRA, CDR2 YSYEKL.

This chain uses TRBV5-4 with TRBJ2-2; 9 nucleotides align to TRBD2. V lost 4 bases, J lost 0 bases, and 10 bases stayed unmatched. This CDR3 region has 18 residues. Germline V gene lookup returns CDR1 SGHNT and CDR2 YYREEE (reference sequence). CDR3 DNA sequence: TGTGCCAGCAGCACGGGACTAGCAATTTCATCGAACACCGGGGAGCTGTTTTTT. Translating it yields CASSTGLAISSNTGELFF.